This T cell receptor (beta chain) was found in a study of post-analysis software for immune sequencing data. Background on the study: Included courses were relapsing-remitting and secondary progressive multiple sclerosis; progressive-relapsing multiple sclerosis was also included. Study outcomes and limitations: In multiple sclerosis, normalized Chao1 diversity was significantly below that of controls. Strong co-clustering by F measure was seen for same-batch samples. TRBV5-6, TRBV5-1 and TRBV20-1 were among five TRBV segments more frequent in patients than controls.

CDR3 length: 15 residues. Per germline, CDR1 DFQATT and CDR2 SNEGSKA (reference sequence). V gave up 0 bases and J gave up 0 bases, with 11 bases separating them. Comment on this clonotype: Its antigen is unknown.

Unique molecular identifiers were carried by the TCR beta cDNA libraries. When about 0.85 to 11 million T cells were used, they gave some 520,000 cDNA molecules. One entry per CDR3 protein results from TCRdb running MiXCR on the PCR reads. The table lists roughly 650,000 distinct CDR3 sequences, 55% to 60% of them singletons. This receptor was identified in a girl aged 2-10 years with multiple sclerosis. Sequencing was carried out using blood. The chain is built from TRBV20-1 and TRBJ1-2, with D perhaps TRBD1 (5 bases). This chain's CDR3 is CSARDPRQPNYGYTF. The CDR3 DNA reads as TGCAGTGCTAGAGATCCGAGACAGCCTAACTATGGCTACACCTTC.